Sequencing of this T cell receptor (beta chain) was carried out in a study of spatial heterogeneity in lung cancer. Overall study context: Raw-read counts averaged over ten per unique TCR and UMI combination. Points from the study as a whole: Tracking of tumor mutation counts was seen in expanded intratumoral alpha and beta TCR counts.

The time point was: sample taken at primary tumor resection. Unsorted whole RNA of tumor, nontumor lung or frozen PBMC was sequenced. Germline loops: CDR1 LGHDT, CDR2 YNNKEL (reference sequence). The V gene lost 0 bases and the J gene lost 4 bases, with 13 bases spanning the gap. There are 15 residues in the CDR3. This clonotype was detected ten times or more. Its antigen is unknown. Every TCR cDNA molecule bore its own unique molecular identifier. TCRdb passed the 5' RACE reads through MiXCR, listing each CDR3 protein once. Here the sample spans 7,000 or so distinct CDR3 sequences, less than 3.5% being singletons.

This chain links TRBV3-1 with TRBJ2-7, with a weak D call TRBD2 (6 bases). This specimen consisted of lung tumor tissue, obtained at surgery. This receptor was obtained from a male donor with early-stage non-small cell lung cancer. The CDR3 bases are TGTGCCAGCAGCCAAGACGTTTTAGCGGAGTACGAGCAGTACTTC. Protein sequence: CASSQDVLAEYEQYF.